The 23 T cell receptor beta chains presented below share a single source sample, sequenced in a study of human thymus T cells (dated by TCRdb to about 2020). Thymus tissue was obtained as surgical resects removed during corrective cardiac surgery. The library was prepared using the immunoSEQ multiplex PCR assay. Held by TCRdb, this immuneACCESS table contains in-frame sequences only and omits some clones. Under half of the omission traces to an unresolved V gene where checked; the cause of the rest is unknown. The sample profile shows roughly 130,000 clones; around 95% of them were found once. The ten biggest clones cover roughly 0.024% of the sample. Sequenced sample: thymus tissue. These receptors were taken from a boy in the first two years of life with a congenital heart defect but otherwise immunologically healthy.

The rearrangement links TRBV6-1 to TRBJ2-7; TRBD2 matches at 7 bases. The CDR3 has 14 residues. V trimming: 2 bases; J trimming: 3 bases; junction bases outside the gene matches: 4. Germline lookup yields CDR1 MNHNS and CDR2 SASEGT. The CDR3 here is CASSERRGYYEQYF. CDR3 DNA: TGTGCCAGCAGTGAACGGCGGGGGTACTACGAGCAGTACTTC.

The rearrangement joins TRBV10-2 to TRBJ1-4; possible D gene TRBD1, 5 bases. Per the germline V gene, CDR1 is WSHSY and CDR2 is SAAADI. Trimming cost V 6 bases and J 7 bases, with 21 bases left between them. This CDR3 is 16 amino acids long. The CDR3 protein is CASSPSVGRVSEKLFF. The CDR3 nucleotides read TGCGCCAGCAGCCCCAGTGTGGGCAGGGTATCTGAAAAACTGTTTTTT.

V usage is TRBV29-1 and J usage is TRBJ2-2; D is undetermined. The CDR3 contains 13 residues. Germline V gene data show CDR1 as SQVTM and CDR2 as ANQGSEA. Trimming took off 1 base at V and 2 bases at J, with 5 bases between the two ends. CDR3 residues: CSVEVDNTGELFF. DNA of the CDR3: TGCAGCGTTGAAGTAGATAACACCGGGGAGCTGTTTTTT.

The chain is built from TRBV9 and TRBJ2-5, with D uncertain. This CDR3 has 17 residues. From germline, CDR1 is SGDLS and CDR2 YYNGEE. The V end was cut by 2 bases, the J end by 3 bases, with 20 bases between. CDR3 DNA: TGTGCCAGCAGCGTGGGGTTGGTCCAAATAAGAGAAGAGACCCAGTACTTC. Its translation: CASSVGLVQIREETQYF.

This sequence joins TRBV7-9 and TRBJ2-5; 9 bases line up with TRBD1. The V segment lost 7 bases and the J segment 4 bases; nucleotides outside the gene matches: 10. Germline values: CDR1 SEHNR, CDR2 FQNEAQ (reference sequence). CDR3 size: 15 residues. In nucleotides, the CDR3 is TGTGCCAGCACCTCCATACAGGGGGCCTTAGAGACCCAGTACTTC. This gives the protein CASTSIQGALETQYF.

The count of this clone is one. This chain connects TRBV27 to TRBJ1-1; 8 bases map to TRBD1. The CDR3 loop spans 15 amino acids. With 5 bases clipped from V and 4 bases from J, the junction kept 9 bases outside the gene matches. Germline assignment: CDR1 MNHEY and CDR2 SMNVEV (reference sequence). The CDR3 DNA sequence: TGTGCCAGCAGTCCTGTAGGACAGGGCGTCACTGAAGCTTTCTTT. As protein: CASSPVGQGVTEAFF.

V is TRBV14 and J is TRBJ1-1, with 7 bases lining up with TRBD1. V trimming: 4 bases; J trimming: 2 bases; junction bases outside the gene matches: 10. CDR1 and CDR2 from the germline V gene are SGHDN and FVKESK. The CDR3 has 16 amino acids. The CDR3 protein is CASSLHFDRANTEAFF. The CDR3 region has the DNA TGTGCCAGCAGCCTTCACTTCGACAGGGCTAACACTGAAGCTTTCTTT.

This rearrangement joins TRBV15 to TRBJ1-6; TRBD1 agrees at 8 bases. In germline, CDR1 is LNHNV, CDR2 YYDKDF (reference sequence). The CDR3 loop spans 17 amino acids. With V trimmed by 5 bases and J by 0 bases, 6 bases remained unmatched. The CDR3 DNA reads as TGTGCCACCAGCTCTCGACAGGGGAGCTCCTATAATTCACCCCTCCACTTT. Protein sequence: CATSSRQGSSYNSPLHF.

The chain recombines TRBV6-6 with TRBJ2-7; 10 nucleotides line up with TRBD1. Germline loops: CDR1 MNHNY, CDR2 SVGAGI (reference sequence). The CDR3 length is 14 residues. V lost 2 bases, J lost 7 bases, and 5 bases stayed unmatched. CDR3 region: CASSYDRGLREQYF. The CDR3 DNA is TGTGCCAGCAGTTACGACAGGGGGCTGAGGGAGCAGTACTTC.

The chain is built from TRBV5-1 and TRBJ2-2; D may be TRBD2 (7 bases). Germline assignment: CDR1 SGHRS and CDR2 YFSETQ. Trimming pared 5 bases from V and 6 bases from J, leaving 14 bases between. The CDR3 spans 14 residues. As DNA, the CDR3 is TGCGCCAGCAGTCTGGGGGCGGGAGCCGGGGAGCTGTTTTTT. It is translated as CASSLGAGAGELFF.

This chain links TRBV25-1 with TRBJ1-2; D is possibly TRBD1 (6 bases). Trimming took 3 bases from V and 0 from J, leaving 14 bases between them. The germline V gene has CDR1 MGHDK and CDR2 SYGVNS. The CDR3 is 16 amino acids. Written as DNA, the CDR3 is TGTGCCAGCAGTGACGGCAGGGGAGTACCTAACTATGGCTACACCTTC. It specifies CASSDGRGVPNYGYTF.

The chain couples TRBV5-1 to TRBJ1-2, with D perhaps TRBD1 (5 bases). The CDR3 runs to 16 residues. Trimming stripped 4 bases from V and 5 bases from J, with 21 bases between. Per the germline V gene, CDR1 is SGHRS and CDR2 is YFSETQ. The CDR3 DNA sequence: TGCGCCAGCAGCCCGGGACCTCCCTGGGTCGGTTATGGCTACACCTTC. It yields the protein CASSPGPPWVGYGYTF.

This chain connects TRBV7-8 to TRBJ1-5; D is ambiguous. Trimming left V 3 bases short and J 12 bases short, with 15 bases between. The CDR3 has 13 amino acids. CDR1 is SGHVS and CDR2 is FQNEAQ in the germline V gene. In DNA form, the CDR3 reads TGTGCCAGCAGCTTGTCCCCTTCGGGCCTCCAGCATTTT. Translation: CASSLSPSGLQHF.

This clone was found once. The rearrangement uses TRBV6-6 and TRBJ1-1, with D tentatively TRBD1 (5 bases). The CDR3 has 13 amino acids. V was cut by 11 bases and J by 3 bases, with 16 bases left in between. CDR1 and CDR2 (germline): MNHNY, SVGAGI (reference sequence). CDR3 loop: CAVRTGEDTEAFF. The DNA for the CDR3 is TGTGCCGTCAGAACAGGTGAAGACACTGAAGCTTTCTTT.

The chain is built from TRBV5-8 and TRBJ1-6, with D hard to call. The V gene lost 2 bases and the J gene lost 5 bases, with 8 bases spanning the gap. Germline CDR1 SGHTS, CDR2 YDEGEE. This CDR3 has 14 residues. CDR3 sequence: CASSFGKNNSPLHF. The CDR3 DNA follows: TGTGCCAGCAGCTTTGGGAAGAATAATTCACCCCTCCACTTT.

V is TRBV5-6 and J is TRBJ2-6; the match to TRBD1 covers 7 bases. The junction had 13 bases not matched to a gene; V was cut back by 4 bases and J by 0 bases. CDR3 length: 19 amino acids. CDR1 is SGHDT, CDR2 YYEEEE, per germline. DNA of the CDR3: TGTGCCAGCAGCAAACAGGGGCGCAAGTCCGGCTCTGGGGCCAACGTCCTGACTTTC. Protein sequence: CASSKQGRKSGSGANVLTF.

V and J are TRBV28 and TRBJ1-6, with TRBD1 matching 8 bases. Germline V gene data show CDR1 as MDHEN and CDR2 as SYDVKM. The V and J ends lost 5 bases and 10 bases, in that order; junction bases with no gene match: 16. This CDR3 has 17 residues. In DNA, the CDR3 is TGTGCCAGCAGTCCCCCAAGGCCAGGACAGGGACGATCACCCCTCCACTTT. It is translated as CASSPPRPGQGRSPLHF.

This clone was picked up one time. The chain couples TRBV6-5 to TRBJ1-1; D gene uncertain. This CDR3 region has 12 residues. Trimming removed 6 bases from V and 0 bases from J, with 5 bases in between. Germline V gives CDR1 MNHEY, CDR2 SVGAGI. The CDR3 DNA sequence: TGTGCCAGCAGAGACCTGAACACTGAAGCTTTCTTT. It codes for CASRDLNTEAFF.

V usage is TRBV5-1 and J usage is TRBJ1-4; D is perhaps TRBD1 (6 bases). The germline V and J ends were trimmed by 2 bases and 7 bases, with 12 bases remaining between them. CDR3 size: 14 residues. Germline V lookup: CDR1 SGHRS, CDR2 YFSETQ. As DNA, the CDR3 is TGCGCCAGCAGCTTACAGGGAGGGGGTGAAAAACTGTTTTTT. This translates into CASSLQGGGEKLFF.

The gene calls are TRBV2 and TRBJ1-2; 11 bases are shared with TRBD1. The CDR3 is made up of 18 amino acids. Germline assignment: CDR1 SNHLY and CDR2 FYNNEI. The junction had 13 bases not matched to a gene; V was cut back by 2 bases and J by 5 bases. Here the CDR3 reads CASSEPGTGGFIWYGYTF. CDR3 bases: TGTGCCAGCAGTGAACCCGGGACAGGGGGTTTTATATGGTATGGCTACACCTTC. The full variable domain, rest sourced from reference TRBV2 and TRBJ1-2, is EPEVTQTPSHQVTQMGQEVILRCVPISNHLYFYWYRQILGQKVEFLVSFYNNEISEKSEIFDDQFSVERPDGSNFTLKIRSTKLEDSAMYFCASSEPGTGGFIWYGYTFGSGTRLTVV.

The gene calls are TRBV5-6 and TRBJ1-3, with 7 bases identical to TRBD1. The CDR3 loop spans 16 amino acids. V gave up 1 base and J gave up 4 bases; unmatched junction bases: 8. CDR1 and CDR2 (germline): SGHDT, YYEEEE. The CDR3 region has the DNA TGTGCCAGCAGCTTGTACGACAGGGAGGCCGGAAACACCATATATTTT. Translation: CASSLYDREAGNTIYF. Full variable domain (missing parts from reference TRBV5-6 and TRBJ1-3): DAGVTQSPTHLIKTRGQQVTLRCSPKSGHDTVSWYQQALGQGPQFIFQYYEEEERQRGNFPDRFSGHQFPNYSSELNVNALLLGDSALYLCASSLYDREAGNTIYFGEGSWLTVV.

The genes are TRBV5-8 and TRBJ2-1; perhaps TRBD2 as D (6 bases). CDR1 is SGHTS, CDR2 YDEGEE, per germline. Trimming cost V 3 bases and J 6 bases, with 16 bases left between them. The CDR3 extends over 15 amino acids. In DNA form, the CDR3 reads TGTGCCAGCAGCTCGGGGGTGACCCATCCCAATGAGCAGTTCTTC. Translated: CASSSGVTHPNEQFF.

This chain uses TRBV28 with TRBJ2-7; D assignment may be TRBD1 or TRBD2 (7 bases each). CDR3 length equals 15 residues. CDR1 is MDHEN and CDR2 is SYDVKM in the germline V gene. Trimming took off 4 bases at V and 2 bases at J, with 15 bases between the two ends. CDR3 nucleotides: TGTGCCAGCAGTTCATTCGGGGGGACAGCCTACGAGCAGTACTTC. Amino acids: CASSSFGGTAYEQYF. The variable domain in full, completed from reference TRBV28 and TRBJ2-7, reads DVKVTQSSRYLVKRTGEKVFLECVQDMDHENMFWYRQDPGLGLRLIYFSYDVKMKEKGDIPEGYSVSREKKERFSLILESASTNQTSMYLCASSSFGGTAYEQYFGPGTRLTVT.